This T cell receptor (beta chain) was profiled in a study of blood T cell repertoires in COVID-19. TCRdb keeps only in-frame clones here, not all; method: immunoSEQ multiplex PCR. Among hundreds of thousands of clones, more than 85% were seen once, and the ten largest hold around 8%. J was trimmed by 6 bases and V by 4 bases; bases with no gene match: 11. The CDR3 contains 16 residues. CDR1 and CDR2 from the germline V gene are SNHLY and FYNNEI. The receptor was derived from a woman aged 55 to 70 who had recovered from COVID-19. V gene TRBV2 combines with J gene TRBJ1-5; 8 bases map to TRBD1. Sequencing input: PBMCs or T cells enriched from blood (not recorded which). CDR3 sequence (DNA): TGTGCCAGCAGTGGGCCGGGCAGGGGGCAAGGTCAGCCCCAGCATTTT. It is translated as CASSGPGRGQGQPQHF.